This T cell receptor beta chain stems from a study of blood T cells in healthy people across ages. General study findings and limits: Any conclusive comparison of naive versus antigen-experienced cells was prevented by using unsorted PBMCs.

PCR was performed a second time for about 7 to 12 cycles using a sample-barcoded 5' primer and a J-beta primer mix. TCRdb processed the 5' RACE reads anew with MiXCR; each CDR3 protein has one entry. Of more than 500,000 distinct CDR3 sequences listed, roughly 29% are singletons. Aged roughly 6 to 100, donors were systemically healthy Caucasians from Russia. V lost 1 base, J lost 3 bases, and 8 bases stayed unmatched. Germline V CDR1 and CDR2: MGHRA, YSYEKL. The CDR3 consists of 17 residues. This clonotype was counted between two and nine times. Its antigen is unknown. The chain employs TRBV4-1 and TRBJ1-5, with 8 bases lining up with TRBD1. Material for sequencing was blood. The TCR was taken from a woman in her 70s in good health. The CDR3 DNA is TGCGCCAGCAGCCAAGGCGGCGTGGACAGGGTCAATCAGCCCCAGCATTTT. Translation gives CASSQGGVDRVNQPQHF.